A single TCR beta chain is shown here with its context. Its antigen is currently unknown. With a J-beta primer mix and a sample-barcoded 5' primer, a second PCR ran 7 to 11 cycles. Every single cDNA molecule received a tag from a template-switch adaptor with 12 random nucleotides. From the 5' RACE reads, TCRdb called clonotypes with MiXCR, one entry per CDR3 protein. The table records around 780,000 distinct CDR3 sequences, roughly 50% of them present only once. This record belongs to a study of blood T cells in healthy people across ages. Per germline, CDR1 ENHRY and CDR2 SYGVKD. The CDR3 sequence is 17 residues long. V was trimmed by 3 bases and J by 0 bases, leaving 15 bases between them. Study-wide results and limits: Age brought a roughly linear fall in TCR beta diversity measured per million T cells.

The chain joins TRBV10-3 to TRBJ2-1; D may match TRBD1 or TRBD2 (5 bases each). Input material: blood. The receptor was derived from a man in his forties in good health. Here the CDR3 reads CAISDSLGTSSYNEQFF. The CDR3, as DNA: TGTGCCATCAGTGATTCCCTTGGGACGAGCTCCTACAATGAGCAGTTCTTC.